These 25 T cell receptor beta chains originate from one sample sequenced in a study of quantifying T cell responses using KT2 cells. About the study: Reverse transcription used primers in the TCR alpha and beta constant regions.

An oligo carrying a UMI was ligated to the cDNA 3' end. The first PCR ran approximately 4 cycles with an equimolar RC1.1 and RC1.2 beta primer mix. TCRdb ran MiXCR on the UMI-ligation and nested PCR reads and lists one entry per CDR3 protein. This sample has approximately 41,000 distinct CDR3 sequences; approximately 17% occur once, and the top ten carry around two fifths. Sequencing input: PBMCs spiked with cells of the T cell clone KT2. The receptors shown here come from a human donor.

This chain links TRBV2 with TRBJ1-2, with 7 nucleotides matching TRBD1. The CDR3 consists of 16 residues. The germline V gene has CDR1 SNHLY and CDR2 FYNNEI. Unmatched junction bases numbered 11, after V lost 2 bases and J lost 5 bases. CDR3 nucleotide sequence: TGTGCCAGCAGTGAACAGGGGATGACAGGGAAATATGGCTACACCTTC. As protein: CASSEQGMTGKYGYTF.

This clonotype was detected only a few times. V gene TRBV7-8 combines with J gene TRBJ2-5; 10 bases map to TRBD2. Per germline, CDR1 SGHVS and CDR2 FQNEAQ. With 5 bases clipped from V and 2 bases from J, the junction kept 8 bases outside the gene matches. The CDR3 has 16 residues. This CDR3 is CASSESSGRGQETQYF. The DNA for the CDR3 is TGTGCCAGCAGCGAGTCTAGCGGGAGAGGGCAAGAGACCCAGTACTTC.

The chain combines TRBV20-1 with TRBJ2-1; 10 bases fit TRBD2. The CDR3 contains 12 residues. Trimming took 5 bases from V and 9 from J; bases not matched to a gene: 4. CDR1 DFQATT and CDR2 SNEGSKA come from the germline V gene (reference sequence). DNA for the CDR3: TGCAGTGCTCGGACTAGCGGCGCTGAGCAGTTCTTC. Amino acid sequence: CSARTSGAEQFF.

This clonotype was seen only a few times. This sequence joins TRBV20-1 and TRBJ1-1; no clear D gene. This CDR3 region has 15 residues. Germline CDR1 and CDR2: DFQATT and SNEGSKA (reference sequence). The V end lost 5 bases, the J end lost 0 bases, and 16 bases lay between the germline ends. CDR3 DNA sequence: TGCAGTGCTCAAAGCCGGCAGGCCGTGAACACTGAAGCTTTCTTT. Protein: CSAQSRQAVNTEAFF.

A few counts support this clonotype. This chain uses TRBV29-1 with TRBJ2-5, with D perhaps matching TRBD2 (7 bases). CDR3 length equals 13 residues. The ends were cut back, 4 bases at V and 2 bases at J, with 11 bases in the middle. CDR1 is SQVTM and CDR2 is ANQGSEA in the germline V gene. The DNA of the CDR3 is TGCAGCGTTGGGAGGGGGGGACAAGAGACCCAGTACTTC. This sequence encodes CSVGRGGQETQYF.

The J gene is TRBJ1-2, the V gene TRBV7-9; D gene unclear. Germline lookup yields CDR1 SEHNR and CDR2 FQNEAQ (reference sequence). CDR3 size: 16 residues. With 3 bases removed from V and 4 bases from J, the gap between germline ends came to 18 bases. Here the CDR3 DNA reads TGTGCCAGCAGCTTCGGGTCAGACTCCATTACCTATGGCTACACCTTC. Residues: CASSFGSDSITYGYTF.

This chain connects TRBV12-3 or TRBV12-4 to TRBJ2-1, with D unresolved. The CDR3 has 14 amino acids. V dropped 7 bases and J dropped 3 bases, with 13 bases sitting between them. This chain's CDR3 is CASNPGSVYNEQFF. CDR3 DNA: TGTGCCAGCAACCCCGGGTCGGTCTACAATGAGCAGTTCTTC.

Here the CDR3 DNA reads TGTGCCAGCAGCTGGACCGCGAACACTGAAGCTTTCTTT. Encoded protein: CASSWTANTEAFF. The V gene is TRBV27, the J gene TRBJ1-1; D unclear. From germline, CDR1 is MNHEY and CDR2 SMNVEV (reference sequence). The V and J ends lost 6 bases and 1 base respectively, with 9 bases between them. The CDR3 has 13 residues.

The V gene is TRBV27, the J gene TRBJ2-3; 7 bases map to TRBD1. The junction had 13 bases not matched to a gene; V was cut back by 5 bases and J by 5 bases. Germline V gene lookup returns CDR1 MNHEY and CDR2 SMNVEV (reference sequence). The CDR3 loop spans 16 amino acids. The CDR3 DNA is TGTGCCAGCAGTGCCTACAGGGGCCTTACCTTAGATACGCAGTATTTT. It yields the protein CASSAYRGLTLDTQYF.

This clonotype was picked up a small number of times. This sequence joins TRBV4-3 and TRBJ2-5; D uncertain. The V gene lost 0 bases and the J gene lost 5 bases, with 4 bases spanning the gap. Germline CDR1 and CDR2: LGHNA and YSLEER. The CDR3 length is 12 residues. The CDR3 spells CASSQDRETQYF. Here the CDR3 DNA reads TGCGCCAGCAGCCAAGATCGGGAGACCCAGTACTTC.

This clonotype has ten or more counts. The V call is TRBV12-3 or TRBV12-4, the J call TRBJ2-1; a weak D match, TRBD2 (5 bases). This CDR3 region has 11 residues. Trimming stripped 8 bases from V and 9 bases from J, with 11 bases between. In DNA form, the CDR3 reads TGTGCCAGCTCCCTCCGGGGTGAGCAGTTCTTC. It yields the protein CASSLRGEQFF.

This chain links TRBV20-1 with TRBJ1-2; weak D call: TRBD1 (5 bases). The CDR3 has 11 amino acids. Germline CDR1 reads DFQATT; CDR2 reads SNEGSKA (reference sequence). The CDR3 region has the DNA TGCAGGGGGGGGACGGCCTATGGCTACACCTTC. Amino acids: CRGGTAYGYTF.

Many counts were recorded for this clonotype. V usage is TRBV7-8 and J usage is TRBJ2-2; D remains unclear. In germline, CDR1 is SGHVS, CDR2 FQNEAQ. This CDR3 region has 16 residues. Trimming shortened V by 0 bases and J by 1 base, and 9 bases separated the two germline ends. Written as DNA, the CDR3 is TGTGCCAGCAGCTTAGCGTATGGAATGAACACCGGGGAGCTGTTTTTT. This gives the protein CASSLAYGMNTGELFF.

The gene calls are TRBV6-1 and TRBJ1-6; D gene uncertain. The CDR3 totals 12 residues. V shed 6 bases and J shed 10 bases, with 10 bases lying between them. The germline gives CDR1 MNHNS, CDR2 SASEGT. CDR3 sequence: CASRKPSSPLHF. DNA of the CDR3: TGTGCCAGCAGAAAACCTAGCTCACCCCTCCACTTT.

The gene calls are TRBV10-1 and TRBJ2-5; 9 bases agree with TRBD1. The CDR3 is 15 residues long. Trimming at V came to 5 bases and at J to 2 bases, leaving 6 bases not matched to a gene. In germline, CDR1 is WNHNN, CDR2 SYGVQD (reference sequence). In nucleotides, the CDR3 is TGCGCCAGCAGTACAGGGGGCCGAGAACAAGAGACCCAGTACTTC. This translates into CASSTGGREQETQYF.

This clonotype was recorded many times. The rearrangement links TRBV20-1 to TRBJ2-1, with 9 nucleotides matching TRBD2. V lost 0 bases, J lost 3 bases, and 3 bases stayed unmatched. The CDR3 is 15 amino acids. Germline assignment: CDR1 DFQATT and CDR2 SNEGSKA (reference sequence). The CDR3 sequence is CSAREPSGDYNEQFF. For the CDR3, the DNA is TGCAGTGCTAGAGAGCCTAGCGGGGACTACAATGAGCAGTTCTTC.

There are a few counts of this clonotype. The chain recombines TRBV20-1 with TRBJ1-5; tentatively, D is TRBD1 (5 bases). V was cut by 1 base and J by 3 bases, with 13 bases left in between. This CDR3 is built from 15 residues. Germline V gene lookup returns CDR1 DFQATT and CDR2 SNEGSKA (reference sequence). CDR3 region: CSARAPSGYNQPQHF. CDR3 nucleotides: TGCAGTGCTAGAGCCCCGTCAGGGTACAATCAGCCCCAGCATTTT.

This clonotype was detected a few times. This chain connects TRBV13 to TRBJ2-7, with 8 bases aligning to TRBD1. Germline V gene sequence: CDR1 PRHDT, CDR2 FYEKMQ (reference sequence). Germline trimming cut 5 bases from V and 2 bases from J; bases unmatched to any gene: 17. CDR3 length: 18 residues. The CDR3 DNA is TGTGCCAGCAGCGCGGTAGGCCCCCAAGGGACAGGAACCTACGAGCAGTACTTC. Protein product: CASSAVGPQGTGTYEQYF.

The V gene is TRBV5-1, the J gene TRBJ2-7; a possible D gene is TRBD2 (7 bases). Deletions cut 3 bases from V and 2 bases from J, with 33 bases between. From germline, CDR1 is SGHRS and CDR2 YFSETQ. The CDR3 length is 21 residues. The CDR3 nucleotides are TGCGCCAGCAGCTGGCCCACCCCCCGGGACAAACGAGGACTAGTCCCCTACGAGCAGTACTTC. Amino acids: CASSWPTPRDKRGLVPYEQYF.

This chain joins TRBV24-1 and TRBJ2-5; D unresolved. The CDR3 loop spans 12 amino acids. Trimming took off 3 bases at V and 4 bases at J, with 5 bases between the two ends. In germline, CDR1 is KGHDR, CDR2 SFDVKD. The CDR3, as DNA: TGTGCCACCAGTGATATCCTAGAGACCCAGTACTTC. Its translation is CATSDILETQYF.

This chain connects TRBV12-3 or TRBV12-4 to TRBJ1-3; D is ambiguous. V was cut by 3 bases and J by 2 bases, with 11 bases left in between. There are 15 residues in the CDR3. This CDR3 is CASSFRRETGNTIYF. In DNA, the CDR3 is TGTGCCAGCAGTTTTCGGAGGGAAACTGGAAACACCATATATTTT.

This CDR3 is CASSQVPRVYTEAFF. Written as DNA, the CDR3 is TGTGCCAGCAGCCAAGTTCCCAGGGTTTACACTGAAGCTTTCTTT. The V gene is TRBV3-1, the J gene TRBJ1-1, with a tentative D call TRBD1 (5 bases). The V and J ends lost 1 base and 3 bases respectively, with 12 bases between them. In germline, CDR1 is LGHDT, CDR2 YNNKEL (reference sequence). This CDR3 has 15 residues.

The gene calls are TRBV14 and TRBJ1-3; D gene unclear. The germline V gene has CDR1 SGHDN and CDR2 FVKESK. CDR3 length: 15 residues. The V end lost 6 bases, the J end lost 0 bases, and 12 bases lay between the germline ends. The CDR3, as DNA: TGTGCCAGCAGAGAGGACGGACGCTCTGGAAACACCATATATTTT. Translated: CASREDGRSGNTIYF.

This rearrangement joins TRBV12-3 or TRBV12-4 to TRBJ1-2; D unclear. The CDR3 is 13 residues long. With 3 bases removed from V and 4 bases from J, the gap between germline ends came to 9 bases. The CDR3 loop reads CASSFGGFYGYTF. CDR3 bases: TGTGCCAGCAGTTTTGGCGGTTTCTATGGCTACACCTTC.

This clonotype was detected only a few times. V usage is TRBV11-2 and J usage is TRBJ2-1; the D is unclear. Trimming took 1 base from V and 10 from J, leaving 17 bases between them. Germline V gene sequence: CDR1 SGHAT, CDR2 FQNNGV. The CDR3 loop spans 15 amino acids. The CDR3 here is CASSLARTLLGEQFF. CDR3 DNA: TGTGCCAGCAGCTTAGCCAGAACGCTCCTAGGCGAGCAGTTCTTC.